The entry below describes one T cell receptor (beta chain). Its target is unknown. Carried by the TCR beta cDNA libraries were unique molecular identifiers. Hundreds of thousands of cDNA molecules came from roughly 1 to 10 million T cells. From the PCR reads, TCRdb called clonotypes with MiXCR, one entry per CDR3 protein. The table lists about 770,000 distinct CDR3 sequences, around 42% of them singletons, with 4.9% in the top ten. V was pared by 7 bases and J by 4 bases, with 9 bases of the junction left unmatched. Looked up from germline, CDR1 is SGHRS and CDR2 is YFSETQ. This CDR3 spans 14 amino acids. The entry originates in a study of post-analysis software for immune sequencing data. At the level of the study: Progressive-relapsing, secondary progressive and relapsing-remitting multiple sclerosis were among the disease courses included.

Study-level points and caveats: In patients, a few TRBV segments were more frequent than in controls, with TRBV5-6, TRBV5-1 and TRBV20-1 among them. Controls significantly exceeded multiple sclerosis patients in normalized Chao1 diversity.

The sequenced material came from blood. The V call is TRBV5-1, the J call TRBJ2-3; 7 bases are shared with TRBD2. The clonotype originates from a girl aged 5 to 17 with multiple sclerosis. The CDR3 here is CASRLATGADTQYF. The CDR3 bases are TGCGCCAGCCGACTAGCAACGGGGGCAGATACGCAGTATTTT. The variable domain in full, completed from reference TRBV5-1 and TRBJ2-3, reads KAGVTQTPRYLIKTRGQQVTLSCSPISGHRSVSWYQQTPGQGLQFLFEYFSETQRNKGNFPGRFSGRQFSNSRSEMNVSTLELGDSALYLCASRLATGADTQYFGPGTRLTVL.